The TCR beta chain described here comes from a study of CD8+CD57+ T cells in acquired aplastic anemia. Profiling of TCR beta VDJ combinations and CDR3 sequences used genomic DNA as template. TCRdb redid the calling of the reads with MiXCR, one entry per CDR3 protein. This table has about 220,000 distinct CDR3 sequences, almost 35% appearing once. This clonotype was seen a few times. Sample: sorted CD4+, CD8+, or CD8+CD57+ T cells (not recorded which) from PBMCs. The sequence derives from a human donor in good health, serving as a control.

In DNA, the CDR3 is TGTGCCAGCAGTGCCAAGAACACCGGGGAGCTGTTTTTT. The encoded protein is CASSAKNTGELFF. V is TRBV6-1 and J is TRBJ2-2, with D unclear. V was pared by 4 bases and J by 1 base, with 4 bases between. The CDR3 is 13 amino acids. Germline assignment: CDR1 MNHNS and CDR2 SASEGT.